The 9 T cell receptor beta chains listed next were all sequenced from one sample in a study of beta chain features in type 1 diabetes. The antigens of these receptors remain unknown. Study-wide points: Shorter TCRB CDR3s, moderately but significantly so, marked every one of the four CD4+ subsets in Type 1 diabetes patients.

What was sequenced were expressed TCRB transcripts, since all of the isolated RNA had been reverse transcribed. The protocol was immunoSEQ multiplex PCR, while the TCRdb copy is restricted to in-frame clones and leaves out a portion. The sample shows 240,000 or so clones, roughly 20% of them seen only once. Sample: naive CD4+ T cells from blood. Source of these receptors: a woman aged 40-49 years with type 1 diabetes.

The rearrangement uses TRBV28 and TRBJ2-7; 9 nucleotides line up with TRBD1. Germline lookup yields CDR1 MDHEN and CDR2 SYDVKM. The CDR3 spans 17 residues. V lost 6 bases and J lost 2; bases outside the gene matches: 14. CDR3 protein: CASSSPRDRDRTYEQYF. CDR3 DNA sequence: TGTGCCAGCAGCTCCCCCCGGGACAGGGACAGGACCTACGAGCAGTACTTC.

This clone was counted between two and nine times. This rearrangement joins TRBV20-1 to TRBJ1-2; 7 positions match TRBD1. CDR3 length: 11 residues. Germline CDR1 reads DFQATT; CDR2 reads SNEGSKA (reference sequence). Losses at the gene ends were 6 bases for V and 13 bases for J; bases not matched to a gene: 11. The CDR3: CSAGDSPQTTF. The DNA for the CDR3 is TGCAGTGCCGGGGACAGCCCTCAGACCACCTTC.

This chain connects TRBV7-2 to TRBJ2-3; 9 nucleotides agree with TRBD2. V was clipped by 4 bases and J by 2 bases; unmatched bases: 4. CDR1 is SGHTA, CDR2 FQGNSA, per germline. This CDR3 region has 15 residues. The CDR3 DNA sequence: TGTGCCAGCAGCTCCCTAGCGGGGAACACAGATACGCAGTATTTT. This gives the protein CASSSLAGNTDTQYF.

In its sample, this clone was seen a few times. The CDR3 here is CASSFGPLAGGPGELFF. CDR3 in DNA: TGTGCCAGCAGCTTCGGACCCCTAGCGGGAGGCCCCGGGGAGCTGTTTTTT. J is TRBJ2-2 and V is TRBV7-2; 11 nucleotides align to TRBD2. Germline CDR1 reads SGHTA; CDR2 reads FQGNSA. CDR3 length: 17 residues. Trimming cost V 3 bases and J 6 bases; bases outside gene matches: 9.

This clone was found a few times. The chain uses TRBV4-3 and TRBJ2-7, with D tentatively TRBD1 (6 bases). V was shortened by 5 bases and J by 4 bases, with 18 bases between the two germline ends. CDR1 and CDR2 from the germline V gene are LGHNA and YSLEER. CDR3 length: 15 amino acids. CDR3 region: CASSLGASGSYEQYF. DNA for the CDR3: TGCGCCAGCAGCTTGGGGGCCTCCGGATCGTACGAGCAGTACTTC.

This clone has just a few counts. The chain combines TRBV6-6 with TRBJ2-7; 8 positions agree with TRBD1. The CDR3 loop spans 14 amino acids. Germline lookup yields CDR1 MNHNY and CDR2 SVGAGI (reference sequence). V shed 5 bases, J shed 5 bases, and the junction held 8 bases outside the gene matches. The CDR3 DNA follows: TGTGCCAGCAGTGGACAGGGCGGGCTTGACGAGCAGTACTTC. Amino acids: CASSGQGGLDEQYF.

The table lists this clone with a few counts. CDR3 residues: CASSPTGERGYTF. CDR3 in DNA: TGTGCCAGCAGCCCGACAGGGGAGCGTGGCTACACCTTC. The chain couples TRBV28 to TRBJ1-2; 8 bases are shared with TRBD1. With V trimmed by 6 bases and J by 7 bases, 7 bases remained unmatched. Germline lookup yields CDR1 MDHEN and CDR2 SYDVKM. The CDR3 is made up of 13 amino acids.

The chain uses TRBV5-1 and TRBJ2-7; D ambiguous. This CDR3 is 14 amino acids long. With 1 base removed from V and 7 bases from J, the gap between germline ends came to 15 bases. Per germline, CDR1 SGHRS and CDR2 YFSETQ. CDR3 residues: CASSLSVSPREQYF. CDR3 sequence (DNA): TGCGCCAGCAGCTTGTCGGTGAGTCCGAGGGAGCAGTACTTC.

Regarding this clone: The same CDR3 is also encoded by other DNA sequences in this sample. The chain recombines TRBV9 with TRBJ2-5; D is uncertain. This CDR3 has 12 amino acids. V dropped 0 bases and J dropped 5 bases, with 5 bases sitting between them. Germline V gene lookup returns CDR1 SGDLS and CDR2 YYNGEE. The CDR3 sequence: CASSVGEETQYF. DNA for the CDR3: TGTGCCAGCAGCGTAGGCGAGGAGACCCAGTACTTC.